These T cell receptor beta chains were read from a single sample in a study of blood T cell repertoires in COVID-19. The repertoire was sequenced with immunoSEQ multiplex PCR; TCRdb's copy has only in-frame clones and lacks some. The data show some 120,000 clones, under 95% seen once. Material: peripheral blood. The receptors were sampled from a man aged 60 to 69 with COVID-19, enrolled during active disease. Each CDR3 is given with its conserved first and last residue. D genes are given only for firm matches. The size entry is marked missing in some rows and otherwise reads once, few, many or a size class.

cdr3_length j_call clone_size d_call v_call cdr3_nt cdr3_aa
15 TRBJ1-6 . . TRBV6-2/TRBV6-3 TGTGCCAGCAGTCGCCCTCAGGAGGGAAATTCACCCCTCCACTTT CASSRPQEGNSPLHF
16 TRBJ1-5 . . TRBV21-1 TGTGCCAGCAGCAAAGATGGGACAGGCCCAAATCAGCCCCAGCATTTT CASSKDGTGPNQPQHF
15 TRBJ2-3 . . TRBV24-1 TGTGCCACCAGTGAAGGAGGGGGGGCCACAGATACGCAGTATTTT CATSEGGGATDTQYF
18 TRBJ2-2 . TRBD2 TRBV24-1 TGTGCCACCAGTGACGGAAGGACTAGCGGGTTTCGCACCGGGGAGCTGTTTTTT CATSDGRTSGFRTGELFF
14 TRBJ2-2 . . TRBV2 TGTGCCAGCAGTGAAGCGGGGCAGTCGGGGGAGCTGTTTTTT CASSEAGQSGELFF
12 TRBJ1-1 . . TRBV9 TGTGCCAGCAGCGAAAGAGGGGGTGAAGCTTTCTTT CASSERGGEAFF
14 TRBJ1-5 . . TRBV5-4 TGTGCCAGCAGCGCGGGCCCAAGGGCTCAGCCCCAGCATTTT CASSAGPRAQPQHF
17 TRBJ2-1 . TRBD2 TRBV4-1 TGCGCCAGCAGCCGGAGTGGACTAGCGGGAGAAGCCAATGAGCAGTTCTTC CASSRSGLAGEANEQFF
16 TRBJ1-5 . . TRBV28 TGTGCCAGCAGCTTAGAGTCAAGTCCTAGCAATCAGCCCCAGCATTTT CASSLESSPSNQPQHF
16 TRBJ1-4 once TRBD1 TRBV7-2 TGTGCCAGCAGCCCAGCACCGGGACAGCCTAATGAAAAACTGTTTTTT CASSPAPGQPNEKLFF
15 TRBJ1-5 . . TRBV28 TGTGCCAGCAGTACCCTAGGCTATCGGCTATGGCCCCAGCATTTT CASSTLGYRLWPQHF
15 TRBJ2-1 . TRBD1 TRBV10-3 TGTGCCATCAGTGGGCCGGGACAGGCCTACAATGAGCAGTTCTTC CAISGPGQAYNEQFF
11 TRBJ2-7 . . TRBV2 TGTGCCAGCAGTGAGGAGGGGGAGCAGTACTTC CASSEEGEQYF
14 TRBJ2-7 . TRBD2 TRBV3-1/TRBV3-2 TGTGCCAGCAGCCAAGGCGGGGGGGTAGGGGAGCAGTACTTC CASSQGGGVGEQYF
15 TRBJ2-3 . . TRBV9 TGTGCCAGCAGCCCCGTCTCTCGAGGGACAGATACGCAGTATTTT CASSPVSRGTDTQYF
14 TRBJ1-4 . TRBD1 TRBV19 TGTGCCAGTAGCCCCGGGACAGGGGAGGAAAAACTGTTTTTT CASSPGTGEEKLFF
13 TRBJ1-1 . TRBD1 TRBV24-1 TGTGCCACCAGTGATCCCGACAGGGAGGAGGCTTTCTTT CATSDPDREEAFF
13 TRBJ2-7 . . TRBV6-5 TGTGCCAGCAGTTCAGGTCCCTCCTACGAGCAGTACTTC CASSSGPSYEQYF
15 TRBJ2-1 . TRBD2 TRBV28 TGTGCCAGCAGTCGGACTAGCGGGCGCCCCGGAGGGCAGTTCTTC CASSRTSGRPGGQFF
17 TRBJ2-2 . TRBD2 TRBV9 TGTGCCAGCAGCGCCCGAACAGTAGCGGGGGACACCGGGGAGCTGTTTTTT CASSARTVAGDTGELFF
13 TRBJ1-2 . TRBD1 TRBV6-6 TGTGCCACCGGACAGGGGCGGGAATATGGCTACACCTTC CATGQGREYGYTF
13 TRBJ1-1 . . TRBV3-1/TRBV3-2 TGTGCCAGCAGCCGGGCGTCGGACACTGAAGCTTTCTTT CASSRASDTEAFF
16 TRBJ2-5 . TRBD2 TRBV19 TGTGCCAGTAGTTCGTGGACTAGCGGATCCCAAGAGACCCAGTACTTC CASSSWTSGSQETQYF
16 TRBJ1-4 . . TRBV18 TGTGCCAGCTCACCGTTAGCTGAAGCAACTAATGAAAAACTGTTTTTT CASSPLAEATNEKLFF
17 TRBJ1-2 . TRBD1 TRBV11-2 TGTGCCAGCAGCTTAGATCGGCTGACAGGGGGCGCGAGGGGCTACACCTTC CASSLDRLTGGARGYTF
16 TRBJ1-3 . TRBD1 TRBV6-6 TGTGCCAGCACGCGCTCCGGACAGGGGAAACAAGACACCATATATTTT CASTRSGQGKQDTIYF
13 TRBJ1-1 once TRBD1 TRBV3-1/TRBV3-2 TGTGCCAGCAGCGTAACAGGGGGCACTGAAGCTTTCTTT CASSVTGGTEAFF
13 TRBJ1-1 . . TRBV10-2 TGCGCCGTTTCTTCGGGGGGTGGCACTGAAGCTTTCTTT CAVSSGGGTEAFF
13 TRBJ2-1 . . TRBV11-1 TGTGCCAGCAGCCGCCGGACAGCCAATGAGCAGTTCTTC CASSRRTANEQFF
19 TRBJ2-7 . TRBD2 TRBV2 TGTGCCAGCAGTCTTTATCATCCGGGACTAGCGGGATACTCCTACGAGCAGTACTTC CASSLYHPGLAGYSYEQYF
14 TRBJ1-5 . . TRBV10-1 TGCGCCAGCTCTCCCGGCGGGGGCAATCAGCCCCAGCATTTT CASSPGGGNQPQHF
14 TRBJ1-6 . . TRBV9 TGTGCCAGCAGCGTAGGGACTCATAATTCACCCCTCCACTTT CASSVGTHNSPLHF
17 TRBJ2-7 . . TRBV28 TGTGCCAGCAGGGGGATTGGGACCGAGACTAGAGACTACGAGCAGTACTTC CASRGIGTETRDYEQYF
12 TRBJ1-3 . TRBD1 TRBV30 TGTGCCCAGACAGGGTTGCTGAACACCATATATTTT CAQTGLLNTIYF
13 TRBJ2-1 . . TRBV6-4 TGTGCCAGCAGTACCCGACCCACGGGGGAGCAGTTCTTC CASSTRPTGEQFF
15 TRBJ1-5 . . TRBV5-4 TGTGCCAGCAGCTTGGGGGCGGGGGATGGACAGCCCCAGCATTTT CASSLGAGDGQPQHF
17 TRBJ2-1 . . TRBV4-1 TGCGCCAGCAGCCAAGATATTTCGGGAGCGAAGAAGAATGAGCAGTTCTTC CASSQDISGAKKNEQFF
16 TRBJ1-1 . TRBD1 TRBV5-1 TGCGCCAGCAGCGCCAGGGGGCGCTTTGGGAACACTGAAGCTTTCTTT CASSARGRFGNTEAFF
18 TRBJ2-7 . . TRBV21-1 TGTGCCAGCAGCAAAGCGGGGACTAGCGGGCGGCCCTCCTACGAGCAGTACTTC CASSKAGTSGRPSYEQYF
17 TRBJ2-7 . TRBD2 TRBV5-4 TGTGCCAGCAGCCGGGGACTAGCGGGAGCTTTGACCTACGAGCAGTACTTC CASSRGLAGALTYEQYF
13 TRBJ2-7 . . TRBV7-2 TGTGCCAGCAGCTTAGGTCCAGGGGACGAGCAGTACTTC CASSLGPGDEQYF
19 TRBJ1-2 . . TRBV7-9 TGTGCCAGCAGCCCTTGGGGGGGGCCCGACGGTCTAGGCAACTATGGCTACACCTTC CASSPWGGPDGLGNYGYTF
17 TRBJ1-3 . . TRBV4-3 TGCGCCAGCAGCCAAGATTTCGGGACAACCTCTGGAAACACCATATATTTT CASSQDFGTTSGNTIYF
12 TRBJ2-1 . . TRBV4-1 TGCGCCAGCAGCGCAAGGGGAAATGAGCAGTTCTTC CASSARGNEQFF
16 TRBJ1-5 . TRBD1 TRBV6-6 TGTGCCAGCAGACAGTCCGGGACAGGGGGTAATCAGCCCCAGCATTTT CASRQSGTGGNQPQHF
13 TRBJ1-1 . . TRBV12-3/TRBV12-4 TGTGCCAGCAGTACTGTTATGAACACTGAAGCTTTCTTT CASSTVMNTEAFF
17 TRBJ1-5 . TRBD1 TRBV5-7 TGTGCCAGCAGCTGCCGGGGTAAGAGGACAGGGGGCGCATCCCAGCATTTT CASSCRGKRTGGASQHF
13 TRBJ2-7 . . TRBV12-3/TRBV12-4 TGTGCCAGCAGTTTAGAACATATCTACGAGCAGTACTTC CASSLEHIYEQYF
14 TRBJ2-1 . TRBD1 TRBV24-1 TGTGCCACCAGTGACTCGGACAGGGTCAATGAGCAGTTCTTC CATSDSDRVNEQFF
13 TRBJ1-2 . . TRBV30 TGTGCCTGGAGTCTGCTACCAGCAGGTGGCTACACCTTC CAWSLLPAGGYTF
15 TRBJ1-1 . TRBD1 TRBV5-1 TGCGCCAGCAGCTTGGAGACAGGGGGAGAGACTGAAGCTTTCTTT CASSLETGGETEAFF
16 TRBJ2-1 once . TRBV5-6 TGTGCCAGCAGCTTGGGGGCCTCCACCTCCTACAATGAGCAGTTCTTC CASSLGASTSYNEQFF